Listed below are T cell receptor beta chains from one sample, sequenced in a study of blood T cells in healthy people across ages. TCRdb processed the 5' RACE reads anew with MiXCR; each CDR3 protein has one entry. The table shows 800,000 or so distinct CDR3 sequences, with approximately 25% occurring only once. The same sample was also used in a study of T cells of mothers and their children.

Material: blood. All receptors come from a boy younger than 18 in good health. Both conserved end residues are part of each CDR3. Each record gives: clone size, D gene, V gene, J gene, CDR3 DNA, CDR3 protein. The D gene is left open where the match is weak. Clone size is stated in some rows and not others, as once, few, many or a class when expanded.

clone size: NA; D gene: NA; V gene: TRBV3-1; J gene: TRBJ2-5; CDR3 DNA: TGTGCCAGCAGCCAAGCGGCGGGGTTGAAGGCGACCCAGTACTTC; CDR3 protein: CASSQAAGLKATQYF
clone size: NA; D gene: NA; V gene: TRBV2; J gene: TRBJ2-3; CDR3 DNA: TGTGCCAGCAGTAAAGGACCCCGCGATACGCAGTATTTT; CDR3 protein: CASSKGPRDTQYF
clone size: NA; D gene: TRBD2; V gene: TRBV27; J gene: TRBJ2-5; CDR3 DNA: TGTGCCAGCCGGACTAGTCTCGCATTGGGGACCCAGTACTTC; CDR3 protein: CASRTSLALGTQYF
clone size: NA; D gene: TRBD2; V gene: TRBV7-2; J gene: TRBJ2-4; CDR3 DNA: TGTGCCAGCAGCCCCTATAGCGGGCCAAAAAACATTCAGTACTTC; CDR3 protein: CASSPYSGPKNIQYF
clone size: few; D gene: TRBD2; V gene: TRBV24-1; J gene: TRBJ2-3; CDR3 DNA: TGTGCCACCAGTGACAAAATAGCGGGGGGCTCAGATACGCAGTATTTT; CDR3 protein: CATSDKIAGGSDTQYF
clone size: few; D gene: NA; V gene: TRBV7-2; J gene: TRBJ2-7; CDR3 DNA: TGTGCCAGCAGCCCGGCGACGGGCGGGGTCGAGCAGTACTTC; CDR3 protein: CASSPATGGVEQYF
clone size: few; D gene: TRBD2; V gene: TRBV15; J gene: TRBJ2-1; CDR3 DNA: TGTGCCACCAGCAGAGAGTGGTGGCGGGGGAGCTCCTACAATGAGCAGTTCTTC; CDR3 protein: CATSREWWRGSSYNEQFF
clone size: few; D gene: NA; V gene: TRBV29-1; J gene: TRBJ2-3; CDR3 DNA: TGCAGCGTTAGTGTCCTTAGTGGCACAGATACGCAGTATTTT; CDR3 protein: CSVSVLSGTDTQYF
clone size: NA; D gene: NA; V gene: TRBV6-5; J gene: TRBJ2-1; CDR3 DNA: TGTGCCAGCAGGCCGCGGCAGCGGTACAATGAGCAGTTCTTC; CDR3 protein: CASRPRQRYNEQFF
clone size: few; D gene: TRBD1; V gene: TRBV28; J gene: TRBJ1-2; CDR3 DNA: TGTGCCAGCAGTCCGCACGACAGGGTGGGCTATGGCTACACCTTC; CDR3 protein: CASSPHDRVGYGYTF
clone size: NA; D gene: TRBD1; V gene: TRBV4-3; J gene: TRBJ2-6; CDR3 DNA: TGCGCCAGCAGCCAAGACTGGGACAGGGTCTCTGGGGCCAACGTCCTGACTTTC; CDR3 protein: CASSQDWDRVSGANVLTF
clone size: NA; D gene: NA; V gene: TRBV20-1; J gene: TRBJ2-5; CDR3 DNA: TGCAGTGCTCGACCGATAACAACTACCCAGTACTTC; CDR3 protein: CSARPITTTQYF
clone size: NA; D gene: NA; V gene: TRBV2; J gene: TRBJ2-3; CDR3 DNA: TGTGCCAGCAGGGGTTTGGGCGATACGCAGTATTTT; CDR3 protein: CASRGLGDTQYF
clone size: NA; D gene: TRBD1; V gene: TRBV4-3; J gene: TRBJ1-2; CDR3 DNA: TGCGCCAGCAGCCAATCTACAGGGGGCGATGGCTACACCTTC; CDR3 protein: CASSQSTGGDGYTF
clone size: NA; D gene: TRBD1; V gene: TRBV6-6; J gene: TRBJ1-2; CDR3 DNA: TGTGCCAGCAACCCTGAGGGGGCCTATGGCTACACCTTC; CDR3 protein: CASNPEGAYGYTF
clone size: NA; D gene: NA; V gene: TRBV11-3; J gene: TRBJ1-5; CDR3 DNA: TGTGCCAGCAGCTTAGACAGGGGCCCCTTACCTAGCAATCAGCCCCAGCATTTT; CDR3 protein: CASSLDRGPLPSNQPQHF
clone size: NA; D gene: NA; V gene: TRBV4-1; J gene: TRBJ2-2; CDR3 DNA: TGCGCCAGCAGCCACGGACAGCAAAGATCCGGGGAGCTGTTTTTT; CDR3 protein: CASSHGQQRSGELFF
clone size: NA; D gene: NA; V gene: TRBV11-2; J gene: TRBJ1-1; CDR3 DNA: TGTGCCAGCAGCTTAGATCTTTGGAACACTGAAGCTTTCTTT; CDR3 protein: CASSLDLWNTEAFF
clone size: NA; D gene: NA; V gene: TRBV7-3; J gene: TRBJ2-5; CDR3 DNA: TGTGCCAGCAGCTTAGTGGGGCCTCAAGAGACCCAGTACTTC; CDR3 protein: CASSLVGPQETQYF
clone size: NA; D gene: NA; V gene: TRBV7-2; J gene: TRBJ1-3; CDR3 DNA: TGTGCCAGCAGCCTCCAGGGACGGGAAGGAAACACCATATATTTT; CDR3 protein: CASSLQGREGNTIYF
clone size: NA; D gene: NA; V gene: TRBV18; J gene: TRBJ2-5; CDR3 DNA: TGTGCCAGCTCACCAGGGGCGATGGGAGAGACCCAGTACTTC; CDR3 protein: CASSPGAMGETQYF
clone size: few; D gene: NA; V gene: TRBV18; J gene: TRBJ2-1; CDR3 DNA: TGTGCCAGCTCACCACTCGCTAGCTCCTACAATGAGCAGTTCTTC; CDR3 protein: CASSPLASSYNEQFF
clone size: NA; D gene: NA; V gene: TRBV9; J gene: TRBJ2-2; CDR3 DNA: TGTGCCAGCAGCGTAGCAGGGGACGGAATCGGGGAGCTGTTTTTT; CDR3 protein: CASSVAGDGIGELFF
clone size: few; D gene: NA; V gene: TRBV7-8; J gene: TRBJ2-5; CDR3 DNA: TGTGCCAGCAGCTCTGGGGTCCAGGGAAAAGAGACCCAGTACTTC; CDR3 protein: CASSSGVQGKETQYF
clone size: NA; D gene: NA; V gene: TRBV7-9; J gene: TRBJ1-1; CDR3 DNA: TGTGCCAGCAGCCCGCCCTCCACGTGGAGAAAAACTGAAGCTTTCTTT; CDR3 protein: CASSPPSTWRKTEAFF
clone size: few; D gene: NA; V gene: TRBV6-6; J gene: TRBJ2-1; CDR3 DNA: TGTGCCAGCAGTTCACAGGGTACCTCCTACAATGAGCAGTTCTTC; CDR3 protein: CASSSQGTSYNEQFF
clone size: few; D gene: NA; V gene: TRBV7-2; J gene: TRBJ2-7; CDR3 DNA: TGTGCCAGCAGCTTAGCGGATGGGGTACCGGGGGAGCAGTACTTC; CDR3 protein: CASSLADGVPGEQYF
clone size: NA; D gene: NA; V gene: TRBV6-2/TRBV6-3; J gene: TRBJ2-5; CDR3 DNA: TGTGCCAGCAGTTATGGAGTCCCCGGGCAAGAGACCCAGTACTTC; CDR3 protein: CASSYGVPGQETQYF
clone size: few; D gene: TRBD2; V gene: TRBV3-1; J gene: TRBJ2-3; CDR3 DNA: TGTGCCAGCAGCCTGCGGGGGGGCCGTCCAGATACGCAGTATTTT; CDR3 protein: CASSLRGGRPDTQYF
clone size: NA; D gene: NA; V gene: TRBV28; J gene: TRBJ2-5; CDR3 DNA: TGTGCCAGCAGCCTTTGGGACGGACAAGAGACCCAGTACTTC; CDR3 protein: CASSLWDGQETQYF
clone size: NA; D gene: NA; V gene: TRBV2; J gene: TRBJ2-2; CDR3 DNA: TGTGCCAGCAGTGGGGAAGGGGCTTGGACCGGGGAGCTGTTTTTT; CDR3 protein: CASSGEGAWTGELFF
clone size: few; D gene: TRBD1; V gene: TRBV12-3/TRBV12-4; J gene: TRBJ1-6; CDR3 DNA: TGTGCCAGCAGTTTAGCGACAGGGGGGTCACCCCTCCACTTT; CDR3 protein: CASSLATGGSPLHF
clone size: few; D gene: NA; V gene: TRBV7-9; J gene: TRBJ2-2; CDR3 DNA: TGTGCCAGCAGCTTGTATATGATTCCGAACACCGGGGAGCTGTTTTTT; CDR3 protein: CASSLYMIPNTGELFF
clone size: NA; D gene: NA; V gene: TRBV4-3; J gene: TRBJ1-1; CDR3 DNA: TGCGCCAGCAGCCAAGATGGCTCCGCGACAAAAGCTTTCTTT; CDR3 protein: CASSQDGSATKAFF
clone size: NA; D gene: TRBD2; V gene: TRBV5-1; J gene: TRBJ2-7; CDR3 DNA: TGCGCCAGCAGCTTTGATAGCGGGGGAACCTACGAGCAGTACTTC; CDR3 protein: CASSFDSGGTYEQYF
clone size: NA; D gene: TRBD1; V gene: TRBV6-7; J gene: TRBJ2-1; CDR3 DNA: TGTGCCAGCAGTCCTGACAGGGGTCGCAATGAGCAGTTCTTC; CDR3 protein: CASSPDRGRNEQFF
clone size: NA; D gene: NA; V gene: TRBV18; J gene: TRBJ2-7; CDR3 DNA: TGTGCCAGCTCACCTAAGGAGGGACTTTCCCCCCGATGGGAGCAGTACTTC; CDR3 protein: CASSPKEGLSPRWEQYF
clone size: many; D gene: NA; V gene: TRBV7-9; J gene: TRBJ1-1; CDR3 DNA: TGTGCCAGCAGCTTAGGAGAGGGTACTGAAGCTTTCTTT; CDR3 protein: CASSLGEGTEAFF
clone size: NA; D gene: NA; V gene: TRBV2; J gene: TRBJ1-3; CDR3 DNA: TGTGCCAGCAGTGAACCTGGAAACACCATATATTTT; CDR3 protein: CASSEPGNTIYF
clone size: NA; D gene: NA; V gene: TRBV7-2; J gene: TRBJ2-6; CDR3 DNA: TGTGCCAGCAGCCAGGGGTCGTCTGGGGCCAACGTCCTGACTTTC; CDR3 protein: CASSQGSSGANVLTF
clone size: NA; D gene: NA; V gene: TRBV5-1; J gene: TRBJ2-2; CDR3 DNA: TGCGCCAGCAGCAGTAGACAGGAAAACACCGGGGAGCTGTTTTTT; CDR3 protein: CASSSRQENTGELFF
clone size: NA; D gene: TRBD2; V gene: TRBV7-3; J gene: TRBJ2-5; CDR3 DNA: TGTGCCAGCAGCGTCGGGACTAGCGGGAGAAGGGGGGAAGAGACCCAGTACTTC; CDR3 protein: CASSVGTSGRRGEETQYF
clone size: NA; D gene: TRBD2; V gene: TRBV27; J gene: TRBJ2-1; CDR3 DNA: TGTGCCAGCCGACCGGCGGGGGGGGTGGCTGAGCAGTTCTTC; CDR3 protein: CASRPAGGVAEQFF
clone size: NA; D gene: TRBD1; V gene: TRBV18; J gene: TRBJ2-5; CDR3 DNA: TGTGCCAGCTCCCGGGGACAGGGTGCGACGGAGACCCGGTACTTC; CDR3 protein: CASSRGQGATETRYF
clone size: NA; D gene: NA; V gene: TRBV5-6; J gene: TRBJ1-6; CDR3 DNA: TGTGCCAGCAGCTACGGGACGAATAAATATTCACCCCTCCACTTC; CDR3 protein: CASSYGTNKYSPLHF